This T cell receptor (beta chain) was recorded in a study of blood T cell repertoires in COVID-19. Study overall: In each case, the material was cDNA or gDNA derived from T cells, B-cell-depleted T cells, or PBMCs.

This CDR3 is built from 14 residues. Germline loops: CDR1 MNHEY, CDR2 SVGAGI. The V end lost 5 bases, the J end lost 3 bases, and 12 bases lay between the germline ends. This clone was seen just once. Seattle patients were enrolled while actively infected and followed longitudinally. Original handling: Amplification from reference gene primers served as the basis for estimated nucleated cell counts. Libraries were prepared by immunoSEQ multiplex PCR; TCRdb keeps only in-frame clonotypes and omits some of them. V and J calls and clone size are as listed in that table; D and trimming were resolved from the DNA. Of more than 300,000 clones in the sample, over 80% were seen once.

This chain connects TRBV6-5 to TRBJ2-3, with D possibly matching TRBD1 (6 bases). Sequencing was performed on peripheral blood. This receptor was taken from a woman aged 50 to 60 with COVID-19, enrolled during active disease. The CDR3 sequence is CASSIGRGTDTQYF. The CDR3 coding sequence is TGTGCCAGCAGTATCGGCAGGGGAACAGATACGCAGTATTTT.